The T cell receptor beta chain under discussion was sequenced for a study of blood T cell repertoires in COVID-19. Study background: The United States, Italy and Spain supplied acute and convalescent COVID-19 samples. T cells, B-cell-depleted T cells, or PBMCs provided the cDNA or gDNA that served as material.

This clone was seen only a few times. Study processing details: Amplification from reference gene primers served as the basis for estimated nucleated cell counts. Measured with immunoSEQ multiplex PCR; TCRdb has only the in-frame clones, and not every one. V and J calls and clone size are those listed in that table; D and trimming were worked out from the DNA. The profile shows roughly 100,000 clones, 80% to 90% of them singletons. The CDR3 extends over 13 amino acids. Trimming took off 1 base at V and 5 bases at J, with 6 bases between the two ends. Germline CDR1 MDHEN, CDR2 SYDVKM. J is TRBJ2-1 and V is TRBV28; D is ambiguous. The receptor comes from a man aged 55-75 years with acute or convalescent COVID-19. What was sequenced was peripheral blood. CDR3 protein: CASSLYEDNEQFF. The CDR3, as DNA: TGTGCCAGCAGTTTATATGAGGACAATGAGCAGTTCTTC.